Following are 8 T cell receptor beta chains from one sample sequenced in a study of T-cell reconstitution after alpha-beta-depleted transplantation in children. The TCRbeta library was prepared with unique molecular identifiers. MiXCR, applied by TCRdb to the PCR reads, yields one record per CDR3 protein. The table has fewer than 700,000 distinct CDR3 sequences, 10% to 15% seen once. Sequenced material: PBMCs, mostly from graft donor cells, taken 360 days after TCRalphabeta/CD19-depleted stem cell transplant. These receptors originate from a male patient under 18 who had a stem cell transplant for acute myeloid leukemia, so the T cells may come from the graft donor.

This clonotype was detected many times. The V and J genes are TRBV9 and TRBJ2-5; D may match TRBD1 or TRBD2 (5 bases each). From germline, CDR1 is SGDLS and CDR2 YYNGEE. This CDR3 spans 16 amino acids. V lost 4 bases to trimming and J lost 4 bases, with 20 bases between them. The CDR3: CASSLIPGAGGETQYF. In DNA, the CDR3 is TGTGCCAGCAGCCTAATACCCGGGGCTGGAGGAGAGACCCAGTACTTC.

This clonotype has a count of ten or more. The CDR3 nucleotides read TGTGCCAGCAGCGTTGGCAGGTCTCGGCACGAGCAGTACTTC. Protein sequence: CASSVGRSRHEQYF. V is TRBV9 and J is TRBJ2-7; the D is unclear. CDR3 length equals 14 residues. The V end was cut by 2 bases, the J end by 5 bases, with 14 bases between. The germline V gene encodes CDR1 SGDLS and CDR2 YYNGEE.

This chain connects TRBV21-1 to TRBJ1-1; the DNA was not used to check the table's D call, TRBD1. TRBV21-1 is tagged as a pseudogene. The CDR3 extends over 18 amino acids. The CDR3 nucleotides read TGTGCCAGCAGCACCGAGCGAGGTCGACAGGTCGAGGTCACTGAAGCTTTCTTT. It encodes CASSTERGRQVEVTEAFF.

A word on this clonotype: Relative to the germline gene, one junction end is altered; a read error may explain this. The rearrangement uses TRBV2 and TRBJ2-1; D not resolved. The CDR3 consists of 12 residues. Germline values: CDR1 SNHLY, CDR2 FYNNEI. The CDR3 loop reads CASSEARHEQFF. The DNA of the CDR3 is TGTGCCAGCAGCGAAGCCCGGCATGAGCAGTTCTTC.

This CDR3 reads CASSLRERTDTQYF. The DNA for the CDR3 is TGCGCCAGCAGCCTGCGGGAGAGGACAGATACGCAGTATTTT. The chain links TRBV5-1 to TRBJ2-3, with 7 nucleotides matching TRBD2. This CDR3 is 14 amino acids long. Germline CDR1 is SGHRS and CDR2 is YFSETQ. V gave up 4 bases and J gave up 3 bases; unmatched junction bases: 5.

The sample holds many counts of this clonotype. The chain links TRBV12-3 or TRBV12-4 to TRBJ1-3, with D hard to call. The CDR3 sequence is 14 residues long. Trimming left V 5 bases short and J 0 bases short, with 8 bases between. Written as DNA, the CDR3 is TGTGCCAGCAGTATGACAAGCTCTGGAAACACCATATATTTT. Amino acids: CASSMTSSGNTIYF.

This clonotype was counted between two and nine times. V gene TRBV20-1 combines with J gene TRBJ2-3; 12 bases agree with TRBD2. Germline V CDR1 and CDR2: DFQATT, SNEGSKA (reference sequence). J lost 6 bases, V lost 3 bases, and 7 bases had no gene match. The CDR3 loop spans 15 amino acids. CDR3 in DNA: TGCAGTGCTAGCATGAGACTAGCGGGAGTTGATACGCAGTATTTT. Translated, it gives CSASMRLAGVDTQYF.

This chain uses TRBV12-3 or TRBV12-4 with TRBJ1-2, with D unresolved. The V gene lost 2 bases and the J gene lost 7 bases, with 8 bases spanning the gap. The CDR3 loop spans 12 amino acids. Written as DNA, the CDR3 is TGTGCCAGCAGTTTAATGTCCGGTGGCTACACCTTC. Protein sequence: CASSLMSGGYTF.